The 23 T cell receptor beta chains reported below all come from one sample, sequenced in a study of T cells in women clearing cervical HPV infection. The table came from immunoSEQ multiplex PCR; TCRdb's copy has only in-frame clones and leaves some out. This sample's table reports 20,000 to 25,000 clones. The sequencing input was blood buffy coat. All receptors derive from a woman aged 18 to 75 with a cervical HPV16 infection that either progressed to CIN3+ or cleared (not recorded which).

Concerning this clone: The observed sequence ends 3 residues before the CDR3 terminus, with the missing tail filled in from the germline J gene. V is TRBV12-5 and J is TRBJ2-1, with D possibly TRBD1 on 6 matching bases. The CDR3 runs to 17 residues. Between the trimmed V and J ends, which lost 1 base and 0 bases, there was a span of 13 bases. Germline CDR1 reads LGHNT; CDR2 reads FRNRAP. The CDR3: CASGLAFTGSSYNEQFF. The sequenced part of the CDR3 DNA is TGTGCTAGTGGTTTGGCCTTTACAGGGAGCTCCTACAATGAG.

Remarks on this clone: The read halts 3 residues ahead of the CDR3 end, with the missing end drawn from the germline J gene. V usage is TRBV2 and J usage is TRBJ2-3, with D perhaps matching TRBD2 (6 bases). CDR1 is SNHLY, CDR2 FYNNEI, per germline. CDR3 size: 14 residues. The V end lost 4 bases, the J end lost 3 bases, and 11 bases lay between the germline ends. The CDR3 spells CASSGGTATDTQYF. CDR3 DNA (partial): TGTGCCAGCAGTGGAGGGACTGCAACAGATACG.

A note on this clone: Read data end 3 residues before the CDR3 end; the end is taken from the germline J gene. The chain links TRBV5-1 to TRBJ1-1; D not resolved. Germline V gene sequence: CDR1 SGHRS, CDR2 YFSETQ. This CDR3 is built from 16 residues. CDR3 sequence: CASSLVLGGSADKAFF. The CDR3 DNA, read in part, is TGCGCCAGCAGCTTGGTTTTAGGCGGGTCGGCGGATAAA.

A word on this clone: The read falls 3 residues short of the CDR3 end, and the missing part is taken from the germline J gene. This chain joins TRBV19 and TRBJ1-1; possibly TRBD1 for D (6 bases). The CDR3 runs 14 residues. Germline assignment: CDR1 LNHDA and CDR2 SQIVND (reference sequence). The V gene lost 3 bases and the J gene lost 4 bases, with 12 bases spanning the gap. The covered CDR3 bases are TGTGCCAGTAGTATGCTCCAACAGGGCACTGAA. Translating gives CASSMLQQGTE. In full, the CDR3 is CASSMLQQGTEAFF.

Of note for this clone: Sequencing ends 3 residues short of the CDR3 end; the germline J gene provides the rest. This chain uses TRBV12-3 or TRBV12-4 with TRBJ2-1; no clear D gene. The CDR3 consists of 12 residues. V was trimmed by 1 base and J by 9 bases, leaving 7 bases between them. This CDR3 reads CASSLVSFEQFF. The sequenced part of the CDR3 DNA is TGTGCCAGCAGTTTAGTTAGTTTTGAG.

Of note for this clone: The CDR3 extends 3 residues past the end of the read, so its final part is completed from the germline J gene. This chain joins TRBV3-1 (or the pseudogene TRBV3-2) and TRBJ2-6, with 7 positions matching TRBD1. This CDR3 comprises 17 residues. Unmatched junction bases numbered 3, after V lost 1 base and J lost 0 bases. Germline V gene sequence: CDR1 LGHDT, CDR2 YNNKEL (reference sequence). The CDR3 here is CASSQGDSSSGANVLTF. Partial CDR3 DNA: TGTGCCAGCAGCCAAGGGGACAGTTCCTCTGGGGCCAACGTC.

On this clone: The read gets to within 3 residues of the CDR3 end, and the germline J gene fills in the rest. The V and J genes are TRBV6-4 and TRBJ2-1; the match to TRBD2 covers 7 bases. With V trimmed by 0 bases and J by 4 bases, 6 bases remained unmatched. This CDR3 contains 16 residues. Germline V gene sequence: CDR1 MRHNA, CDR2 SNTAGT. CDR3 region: CASSDSWGGMYNEQFF. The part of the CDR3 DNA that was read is TGTGCCAGCAGTGACTCTTGGGGGGGTATGTACAATGAG.

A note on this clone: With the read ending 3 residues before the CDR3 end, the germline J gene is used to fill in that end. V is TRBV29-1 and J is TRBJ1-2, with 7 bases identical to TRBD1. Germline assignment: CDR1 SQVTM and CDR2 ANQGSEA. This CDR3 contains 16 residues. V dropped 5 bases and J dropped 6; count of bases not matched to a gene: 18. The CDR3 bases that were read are TGCAGCGTTAATATGATGCAGTCAGGGGGACCTAATGGC. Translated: CSVNMMQSGGPNG. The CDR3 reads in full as CSVNMMQSGGPNGYTF. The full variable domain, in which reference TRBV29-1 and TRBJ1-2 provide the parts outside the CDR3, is SAVISQKPSRDICQRGTSLTIQCQVDSQVTMMFWYRQQPGQSLTLIATANQGSEATYESGFVIDKFPISRPNLTFSTLTVSNMSPEDSSIYLCSVNMMQSGGPNGYTFGSGTRLTVV.

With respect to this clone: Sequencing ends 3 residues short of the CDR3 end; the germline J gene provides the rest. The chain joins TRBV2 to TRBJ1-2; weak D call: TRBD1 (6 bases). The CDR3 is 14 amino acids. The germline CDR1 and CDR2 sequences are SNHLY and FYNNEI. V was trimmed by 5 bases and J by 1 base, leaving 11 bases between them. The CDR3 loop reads CASSLGHNNYGYTF. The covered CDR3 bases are TGTGCCAGCAGTTTGGGACACAATAACTATGGC.

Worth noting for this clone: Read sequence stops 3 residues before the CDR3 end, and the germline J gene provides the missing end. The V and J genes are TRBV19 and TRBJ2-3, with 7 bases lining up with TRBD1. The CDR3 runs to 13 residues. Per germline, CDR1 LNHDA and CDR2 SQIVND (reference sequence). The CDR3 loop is CATGQVRHQPQYF. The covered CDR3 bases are TGTGCCACAGGACAGGTAAGGCATCAGCCG. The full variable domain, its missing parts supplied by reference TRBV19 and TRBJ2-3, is DGGITQSPKYLFRKEGQNVTLSCEQNLNHDAMYWYRQDPGQGLRLIYYSQIVNDFQKGDIAEGYSVSREKKESFPLTVTSAQKNPTAFYLCATGQVRHQPQYFGPGTRLTVL.

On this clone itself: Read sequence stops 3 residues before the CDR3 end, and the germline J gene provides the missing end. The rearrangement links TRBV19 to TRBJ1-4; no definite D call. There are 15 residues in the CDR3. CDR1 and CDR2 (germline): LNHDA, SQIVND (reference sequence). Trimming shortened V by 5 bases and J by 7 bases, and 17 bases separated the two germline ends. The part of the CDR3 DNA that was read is TGTGCCAGTAGTGTCCGGTCGTCGGGGTTTGAAAAA. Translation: CASSVRSSGFEK. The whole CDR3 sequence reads CASSVRSSGFEKLFF.

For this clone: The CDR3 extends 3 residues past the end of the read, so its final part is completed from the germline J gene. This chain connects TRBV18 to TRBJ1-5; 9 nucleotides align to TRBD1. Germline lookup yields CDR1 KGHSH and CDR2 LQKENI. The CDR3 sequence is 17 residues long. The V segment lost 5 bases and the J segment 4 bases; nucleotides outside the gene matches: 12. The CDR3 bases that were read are TGTGCCAGCTCAGATCTAGACCCGGGACAGGGAAATCAGCCC. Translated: CASSDLDPGQGNQP. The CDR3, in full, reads CASSDLDPGQGNQPQHF.

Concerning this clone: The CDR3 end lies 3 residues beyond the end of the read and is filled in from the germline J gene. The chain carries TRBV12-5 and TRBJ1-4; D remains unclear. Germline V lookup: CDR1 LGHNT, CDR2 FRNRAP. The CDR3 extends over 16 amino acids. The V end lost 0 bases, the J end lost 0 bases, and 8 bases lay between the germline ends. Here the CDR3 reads CASGLVHPATNEKLFF. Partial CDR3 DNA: TGTGCTAGTGGTTTGGTACACCCCGCAACTAATGAAAAA.

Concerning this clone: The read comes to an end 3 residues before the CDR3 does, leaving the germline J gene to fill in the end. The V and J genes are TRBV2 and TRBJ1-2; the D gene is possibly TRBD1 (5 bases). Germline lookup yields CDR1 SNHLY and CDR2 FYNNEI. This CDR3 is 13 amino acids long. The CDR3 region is CASGLGTEKGYTF. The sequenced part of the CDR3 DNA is TGTGCCAGCGGACTAGGGACGGAGAAGGGC.

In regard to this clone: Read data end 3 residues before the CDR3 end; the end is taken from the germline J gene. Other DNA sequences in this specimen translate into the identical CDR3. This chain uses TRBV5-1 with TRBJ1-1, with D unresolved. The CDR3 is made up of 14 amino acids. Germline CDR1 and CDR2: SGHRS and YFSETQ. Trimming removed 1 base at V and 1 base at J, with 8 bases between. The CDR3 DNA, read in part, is TGCGCCAGCAGCTTGACTCGAAGGAACACTGAA. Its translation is CASSLTRRNTE. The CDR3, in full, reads CASSLTRRNTEAFF.

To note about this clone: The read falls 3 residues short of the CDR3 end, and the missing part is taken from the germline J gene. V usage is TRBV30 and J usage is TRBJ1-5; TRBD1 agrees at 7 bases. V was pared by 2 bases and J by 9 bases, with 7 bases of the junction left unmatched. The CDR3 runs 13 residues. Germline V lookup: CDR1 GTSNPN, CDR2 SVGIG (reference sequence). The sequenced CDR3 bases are TGTGCCTGGAGTACAGATACAGGGGCGCCC. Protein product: CAWSTDTGAP. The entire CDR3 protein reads CAWSTDTGAPQHF. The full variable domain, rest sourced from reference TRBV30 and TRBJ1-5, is SQTIHQWPATLVQPVGSPLSLECTVEGTSNPNLYWYRQAAGRGLQLLFYSVGIGQISSEVPQNLSASRPQDRQFILSSKKLLLSDSGFYLCAWSTDTGAPQHFGDGTRLSIL.

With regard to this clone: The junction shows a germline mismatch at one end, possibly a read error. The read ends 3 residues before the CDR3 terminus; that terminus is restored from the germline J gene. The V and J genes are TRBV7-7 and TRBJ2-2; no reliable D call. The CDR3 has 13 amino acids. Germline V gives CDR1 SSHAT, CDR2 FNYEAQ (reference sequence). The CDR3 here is CASSLSASGELFF. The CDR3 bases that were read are TGTGCTAGCAGCCTAAGTGCCTCCGGGGAG.

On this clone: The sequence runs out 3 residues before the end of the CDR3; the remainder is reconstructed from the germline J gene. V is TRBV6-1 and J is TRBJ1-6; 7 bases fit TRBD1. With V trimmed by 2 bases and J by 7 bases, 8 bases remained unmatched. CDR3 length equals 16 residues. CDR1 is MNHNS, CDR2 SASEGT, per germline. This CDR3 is CASSERWGQRNSPLHF. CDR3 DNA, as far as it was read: TGTGCCAGCAGTGAAAGATGGGGACAGAGAAATTCACCC.

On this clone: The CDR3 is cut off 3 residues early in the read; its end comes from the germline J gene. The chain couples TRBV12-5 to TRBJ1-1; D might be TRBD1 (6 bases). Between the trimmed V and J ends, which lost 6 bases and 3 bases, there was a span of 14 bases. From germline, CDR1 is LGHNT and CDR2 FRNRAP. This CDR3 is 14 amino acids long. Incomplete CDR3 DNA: TGTGCTAGTGGGCCCTCAGGGGCGGACACTGAA. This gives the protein CASGPSGADTE. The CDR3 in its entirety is CASGPSGADTEAFF.

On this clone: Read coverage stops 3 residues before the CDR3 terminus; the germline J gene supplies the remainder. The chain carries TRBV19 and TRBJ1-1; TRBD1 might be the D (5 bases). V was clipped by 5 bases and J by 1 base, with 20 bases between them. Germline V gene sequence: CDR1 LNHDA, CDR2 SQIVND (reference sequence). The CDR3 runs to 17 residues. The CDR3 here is CASSLAGFSGGNTEAFF. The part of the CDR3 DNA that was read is TGTGCCAGTAGTCTCGCAGGGTTTAGTGGCGGGAACACTGAA.

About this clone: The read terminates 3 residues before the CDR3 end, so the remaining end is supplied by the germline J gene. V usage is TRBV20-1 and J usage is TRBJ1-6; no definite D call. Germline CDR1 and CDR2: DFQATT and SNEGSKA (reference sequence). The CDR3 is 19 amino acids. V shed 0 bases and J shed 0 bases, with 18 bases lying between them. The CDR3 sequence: CSARDFGFYASSYNSPLHF. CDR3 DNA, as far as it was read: TGCAGTGCTAGAGATTTCGGGTTTTACGCCAGCTCCTATAATTCACCC.

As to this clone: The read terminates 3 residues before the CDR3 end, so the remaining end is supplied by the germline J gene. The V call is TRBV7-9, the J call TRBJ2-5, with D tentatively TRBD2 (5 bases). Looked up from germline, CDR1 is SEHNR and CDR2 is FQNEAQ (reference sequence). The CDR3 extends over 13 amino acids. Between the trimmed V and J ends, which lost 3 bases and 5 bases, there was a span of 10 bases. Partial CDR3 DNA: TGTGCCAGCAGCTTTTTTGGCGGGGAGACC. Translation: CASSFFGGET. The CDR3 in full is CASSFFGGETQYF. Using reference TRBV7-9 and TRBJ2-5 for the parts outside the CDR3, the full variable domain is DTGVSQNPRHKITKRGQNVTFRCDPISEHNRLYWYRQTLGQGPEFLTYFQNEAQLEKSRLLSDRFSAERPKGSFSTLEIQRTEQGDSAMYLCASSFFGGETQYFGPGTRLLVL.

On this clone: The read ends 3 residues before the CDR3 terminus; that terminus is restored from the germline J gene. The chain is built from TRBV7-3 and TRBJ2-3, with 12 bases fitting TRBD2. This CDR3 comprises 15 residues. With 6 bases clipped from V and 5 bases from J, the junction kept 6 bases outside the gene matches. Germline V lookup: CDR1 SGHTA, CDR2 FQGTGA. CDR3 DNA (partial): TGTGCCAGCAGACCTAGCGGGGGGGCCCAAGATACG. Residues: CASRPSGGAQDT. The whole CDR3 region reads CASRPSGGAQDTQYF.